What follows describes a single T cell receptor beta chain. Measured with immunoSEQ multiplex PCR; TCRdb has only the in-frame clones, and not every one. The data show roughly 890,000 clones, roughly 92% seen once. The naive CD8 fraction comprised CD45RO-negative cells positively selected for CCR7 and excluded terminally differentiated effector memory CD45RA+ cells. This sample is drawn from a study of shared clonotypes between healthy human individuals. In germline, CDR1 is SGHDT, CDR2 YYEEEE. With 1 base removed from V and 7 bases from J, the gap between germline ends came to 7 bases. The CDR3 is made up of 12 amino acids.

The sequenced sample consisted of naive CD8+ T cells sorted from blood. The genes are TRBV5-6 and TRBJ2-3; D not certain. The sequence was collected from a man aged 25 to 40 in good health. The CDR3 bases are TGTGCCAGCAGCTTGACATACTATACGCAGTATTTT. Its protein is CASSLTYYTQYF.